The 5 T cell receptor beta chains listed next were all sequenced from one sample in a study of shared clonotypes between healthy human individuals. Clones were sequenced by immunoSEQ multiplex PCR, and TCRdb holds only the in-frame ones, with some missing. The table lists fewer than 3 million clones, about nine tenths of them singletons, with roughly 0.34% in the top ten. What was sequenced was naive CD4+ T cells from PBMCs. Subset in this sample: CD45RA+ positively selected. These TCRs come from a man between 18 and 35 years old in good health. Some clones in this sample may be carry-over from other donors' samples.

On this clone itself: Other DNA sequences in the sample encode the same CDR3. The chain employs TRBV27 and TRBJ1-1; 7 bases line up with TRBD1. CDR3 length equals 12 residues. The junction had 4 bases not matched to a gene; V was cut back by 4 bases and J by 8 bases. Germline V lookup: CDR1 MNHEY, CDR2 SMNVEV (reference sequence). This CDR3 is CASSSTGTEAFF. CDR3 coding DNA: TGTGCCAGCAGTTCGACAGGGACGGAAGCTTTCTTT.

The chain uses TRBV12-2 and TRBJ1-5; TRBD1, the table's D call, was not compared with the DNA. TRBV12-2 corresponds to a pseudogene. The CDR3 has 16 amino acids. CDR3 sequence (DNA): TGTGCAAGTCGCTTAGAGGGGGACAGGTACAATCAGCCCCAGCATTTT. Translating it yields CASRLEGDRYNQPQHF.

This rearrangement joins TRBV7-2 to TRBJ2-1; 11 bases agree with TRBD2. Trimming cost V 7 bases and J 5 bases; bases outside gene matches: 7. The germline CDR1 and CDR2 sequences are SGHTA and FQGNSA. The CDR3 totals 15 residues. The CDR3 is CASTRTSGPNNEQFF. In nucleotides, the CDR3 is TGTGCCAGCACCCGGACTAGCGGGCCGAACAATGAGCAGTTCTTC.

This clone was counted only a few times. This specimen includes other DNA sequences encoding the same CDR3. The chain carries TRBV6-5 and TRBJ1-3; D remains unclear. There are 15 residues in the CDR3. Germline assignment: CDR1 MNHEY and CDR2 SVGAGI. V was cut by 0 bases and J by 0 bases, with 6 bases left in between. The DNA for the CDR3 is TGTGCCAGCAGTTACTCGAGAGGCTCTGGAAACACCATATATTTT. Translating gives CASSYSRGSGNTIYF.

This chain uses TRBV28 with TRBJ2-1, with TRBD2 matching 8 bases. Germline CDR1 is MDHEN and CDR2 is SYDVKM. There are 17 residues in the CDR3. Trimming took 6 bases from V and 3 from J; bases not matched to a gene: 13. CDR3 in amino acids: CASSSSGRLASYNEQFF. The CDR3 DNA follows: TGTGCCAGCAGCTCTTCCGGAAGACTAGCGAGCTACAATGAGCAGTTCTTC. The full variable domain, with the rest looked up from reference TRBV28 and TRBJ2-1, is DVKVTQSSRYLVKRTGEKVFLECVQDMDHENMFWYRQDPGLGLRLIYFSYDVKMKEKGDIPEGYSVSREKKERFSLILESASTNQTSMYLCASSSSGRLASYNEQFFGPGTRLTVL.